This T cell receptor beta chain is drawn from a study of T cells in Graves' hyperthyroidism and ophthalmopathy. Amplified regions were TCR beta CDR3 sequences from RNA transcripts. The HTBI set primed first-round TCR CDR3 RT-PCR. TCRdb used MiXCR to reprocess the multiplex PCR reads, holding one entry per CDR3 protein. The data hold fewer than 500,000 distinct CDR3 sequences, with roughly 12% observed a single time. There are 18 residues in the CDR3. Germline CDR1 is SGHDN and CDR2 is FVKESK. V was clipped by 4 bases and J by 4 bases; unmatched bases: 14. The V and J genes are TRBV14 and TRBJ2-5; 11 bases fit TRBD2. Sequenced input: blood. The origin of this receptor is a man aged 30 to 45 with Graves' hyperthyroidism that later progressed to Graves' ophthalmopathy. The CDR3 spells CASSPRLAGRPDGETQYF. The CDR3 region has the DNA TGTGCCAGCAGCCCCAGACTAGCGGGGAGGCCTGATGGAGAGACCCAGTACTTC. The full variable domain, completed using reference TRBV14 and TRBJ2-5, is EAGVTQFPSHSVIEKGQTVTLRCDPISGHDNLYWYRRVMGKEIKFLLHFVKESKQDESGMPNNRFLAERTGGTYSTLKVQPAELEDSGVYFCASSPRLAGRPDGETQYFGPGTRLLVL.